One and the same sample provided the 29 T cell receptor beta chains below, sequenced in a study of Ad26.COV2.S vaccination and SARS-CoV-2 variants. Profiling relied on immunoSEQ multiplex PCR, and the TCRdb table lists in-frame clones only, not all of them. Of about 450,000 clones listed, approximately 92% are singletons. Specified treatment: approximately 18 received Ad26.COV2.S at low or high dose, single or two shots; about 5 received placebo; per-sample allocation not given. Day 63 after the first injection of vaccine or placebo was the sampling time. The sequences come from peripheral blood, collected in a trial of Ad26.COV2.S vaccine versus placebo. The source of these receptors is a person aged 18-60 years who received the Ad26.COV2.S COVID-19 vaccine or a placebo.

The chain has TRBV6-5 and TRBJ1-5; D ambiguous. The germline V gene has CDR1 MNHEY and CDR2 SVGAGI. V dropped 0 bases and J dropped 2 bases, with 8 bases sitting between them. The length of the CDR3 is 15 residues. For the CDR3, the DNA is TGTGCCAGCAGTTACTCGCCGGCGGGCAATCAGCCCCAGCATTTT. Its protein is CASSYSPAGNQPQHF.

The chain is built from TRBV28 and TRBJ1-2; 9 bases match TRBD1. J was trimmed by 8 bases and V by 0 bases; bases with no gene match: 7. CDR1 and CDR2 from the germline V gene are MDHEN and SYDVKM. The CDR3 runs 15 residues. The CDR3 is CASSLWETGGSGYTF. DNA for the CDR3: TGTGCCAGCAGTTTATGGGAGACAGGGGGTTCCGGCTACACCTTC.

The gene calls are TRBV5-6 and TRBJ2-1; 10 bases match TRBD2. This CDR3 has 16 amino acids. The V gene's germline CDR1 is SGHDT and CDR2 YYEEEE. With 5 bases clipped from V and 5 bases from J, the junction kept 10 bases outside the gene matches. The CDR3 here is CASSLTSGRYNNEQFF. The CDR3 nucleotides are TGTGCCAGCAGTTTGACTAGCGGGCGATATAACAATGAGCAGTTCTTC.

This clone has just one count. This sequence joins TRBV2 and TRBJ1-1, with D unclear. Germline V gene sequence: CDR1 SNHLY, CDR2 FYNNEI. The CDR3 totals 12 residues. V lost 2 bases, J lost 5 bases, and 6 bases lay in between. The CDR3 here is CASSEFGTEAFF. The CDR3 nucleotides read TGTGCCAGCAGTGAATTCGGGACTGAAGCTTTCTTT.

The genes are TRBV6-2 or TRBV6-3 and TRBJ1-2, with TRBD1 as a possible D gene (6 bases). Trimming removed 2 bases at V and 10 bases at J, with 23 bases between. Germline CDR1 and CDR2: MNHEY and SVGEGT. The CDR3 consists of 16 residues. The CDR3 DNA is TGTGCCAGCAGTTACACTTCCAGGGGCCTACGGGGAGACTACACCTTC. Its translation is CASSYTSRGLRGDYTF.

This clone was picked up one time. The gene calls are TRBV5-1 and TRBJ1-2, with TRBD1 matching 11 bases. CDR3 length: 18 amino acids. The V gene end was trimmed by 5 bases and the J gene end by 0 bases; junction bases not matched to a gene: 12. Germline assignment: CDR1 SGHRS and CDR2 YFSETQ. DNA for the CDR3: TGCGCCAGCAGATCGGACAGGGGGCAACTTTGGGCTAACTATGGCTACACCTTC. Translating gives CASRSDRGQLWANYGYTF.

The CDR3 loop is CASSLQLAGLGEQFF. DNA of the CDR3: TGTGCCAGCAGCTTGCAACTAGCGGGATTGGGTGAGCAGTTCTTC. This chain uses TRBV5-8 with TRBJ2-1; TRBD2 matches at 10 bases. The CDR3 has 15 amino acids. The germline CDR1 and CDR2 sequences are SGHTS and YDEGEE. J was trimmed by 9 bases and V by 1 base; bases with no gene match: 7. The full variable domain, in which reference TRBV5-8 and TRBJ2-1 provide the parts outside the CDR3, is EAGVTQSPTHLIKTRGQQATLRCSPISGHTSVYWYQQALGLGLQFLLWYDEGEERNRGNFPPRFSGRQFPNYSSELNVNALELEDSALYLCASSLQLAGLGEQFFGPGTRLTVL.

The chain is built from TRBV7-3 and TRBJ1-5, with D possibly TRBD1 on 6 matching bases. This CDR3 has 15 amino acids. Germline V CDR1 and CDR2: SGHTA, FQGTGA. V was cut by 6 bases and J by 6 bases, with 18 bases left in between. CDR3 bases: TGTGCCAGCAGTTGCAAAAACAGGGTCGGTCAGCCCCAGCATTTT. Translation: CASSCKNRVGQPQHF.

V is TRBV5-1 and J is TRBJ2-3; TRBD1 agrees at 8 bases. Germline CDR1 is SGHRS and CDR2 is YFSETQ. The CDR3 spans 17 residues. J was trimmed by 2 bases and V by 2 bases; bases with no gene match: 10. The DNA for the CDR3 is TGCGCCAGCAGCTTTCCCAGGGGGCGTGGGGTCACAGATACGCAGTATTTT. Translated, it gives CASSFPRGRGVTDTQYF. The full variable domain, rest sourced from reference TRBV5-1 and TRBJ2-3, is KAGVTQTPRYLIKTRGQQVTLSCSPISGHRSVSWYQQTPGQGLQFLFEYFSETQRNKGNFPGRFSGRQFSNSRSEMNVSTLELGDSALYLCASSFPRGRGVTDTQYFGPGTRLTVL.

V is TRBV6-6 and J is TRBJ1-2, with 7 bases matching TRBD1. V gave up 2 bases and J gave up 0 bases; unmatched junction bases: 3. Germline assignment: CDR1 MNHNY and CDR2 SVGAGI (reference sequence). The CDR3 spans 15 residues. The CDR3 coding sequence is TGTGCCAGCAGTTACAACGGACAGGCTAACTATGGCTACACCTTC. Its translation is CASSYNGQANYGYTF.

The V gene is TRBV7-3, the J gene TRBJ2-1, with TRBD2 matching 9 bases. Germline CDR1 and CDR2: SGHTA and FQGTGA. Trimming cost V 1 base and J 4 bases; bases outside gene matches: 8. The CDR3 runs to 17 residues. The CDR3 region is CASSLNQAGGPYNEQFF. In DNA, the CDR3 is TGTGCCAGCAGCTTAAACCAGGCGGGAGGGCCATACAATGAGCAGTTCTTC.

This chain joins TRBV5-1 and TRBJ2-3; D not resolved. Germline V lookup: CDR1 SGHRS, CDR2 YFSETQ. The CDR3 length is 14 residues. Trimming took off 3 bases at V and 1 base at J, with 9 bases between the two ends. CDR3 in amino acids: CASSSHVGTDTQYF. CDR3 DNA: TGCGCCAGCAGCTCACACGTCGGCACAGATACGCAGTATTTT.

The CDR3 DNA sequence: TGTGCCAGCAGCTTAGCCCCCGGGGGGAACAATCAGCCCCAGCATTTT. Its translation is CASSLAPGGNNQPQHF. The rearrangement uses TRBV11-2 and TRBJ1-5, with D perhaps matching TRBD1 (5 bases). Trimming left V 1 base short and J 3 bases short, with 13 bases between. This CDR3 spans 16 amino acids. Germline CDR1 SGHAT, CDR2 FQNNGV.

The genes are TRBV4-3 and TRBJ1-4; tentatively, D is TRBD1 (5 bases). CDR3 length equals 16 residues. The germline CDR1 and CDR2 sequences are LGHNA and YSLEER. V dropped 0 bases and J dropped 8 bases, with 16 bases sitting between them. The CDR3: CASSQEKGQSWEKLFF. The CDR3 nucleotides are TGCGCCAGCAGCCAAGAAAAGGGGCAGTCGTGGGAAAAACTGTTTTTT.

This rearrangement joins TRBV18 to TRBJ2-4, with D hard to call. The CDR3 totals 15 residues. Between the trimmed V and J ends, which lost 3 bases and 2 bases, there was a span of 11 bases. In germline, CDR1 is KGHSH, CDR2 LQKENI. The CDR3 region has the DNA TGTGCCAGCTCACCGCTAGGAAGTTCCAAAAACATTCAGTACTTC. Amino acid sequence: CASSPLGSSKNIQYF.

Written as DNA, the CDR3 is TGTGCCAGCAGCGAAAGTGGGGGTTGGTCCTACAATGAGCAGTTCTTC. Its protein product is CASSESGGWSYNEQFF. The chain recombines TRBV11-3 with TRBJ2-1, with D perhaps given as TRBD1 or TRBD2 (5 bases each). Trimming took 5 bases from V and 1 from J, leaving 15 bases between them. The CDR3 is made up of 16 amino acids. The germline CDR1 and CDR2 sequences are SGHNT and YENEEA.

The chain couples TRBV6-5 to TRBJ2-3; a possible D gene is TRBD2 (5 bases). The germline CDR1 and CDR2 sequences are MNHEY and SVGAGI. V lost 3 bases, J lost 1 base, and 11 bases lay in between. The length of the CDR3 is 15 residues. This CDR3 reads CASSYLGVGTDTQYF. DNA for the CDR3: TGTGCCAGCAGTTATTTGGGAGTCGGCACAGATACGCAGTATTTT.

The chain is built from TRBV20-1 and TRBJ1-1; D is unresolved. The CDR3 length is 11 residues. Trimming took off 7 bases at V and 4 bases at J, with 10 bases between the two ends. CDR1 DFQATT and CDR2 SNEGSKA come from the germline V gene (reference sequence). CDR3 DNA sequence: TGCAGTGTATCCAGGACCACTGAAGCTTTCTTT. Translation: CSVSRTTEAFF.

The chain carries TRBV28 and TRBJ1-1; D uncertain. Trimming took off 7 bases at V and 10 bases at J, with 13 bases between the two ends. The CDR3 has 11 amino acids. Germline V gene data show CDR1 as MDHEN and CDR2 as SYDVKM. The CDR3 region is CASTFPGGAFF. The CDR3 DNA reads TGTGCCAGCACCTTTCCCGGAGGAGCTTTCTTT.

The rearrangement links TRBV11-3 to TRBJ1-1; tentatively, D is TRBD1 (5 bases). V was trimmed by 5 bases and J by 6 bases, leaving 28 bases between them. The CDR3 consists of 18 residues. The germline V gene has CDR1 SGHNT and CDR2 YENEEA. This CDR3 reads CASSHRYYNRGPGPEAFF. The CDR3, as DNA: TGTGCCAGCAGCCACCGATACTACAATAGGGGCCCGGGGCCTGAAGCTTTCTTT.

V is TRBV21-1 and J is TRBJ1-3. TRBV21-1 is described as a pseudogene. The CDR3 has 17 amino acids. CDR3 residues: CATPTPPAGSWGNTIYF. CDR3 coding DNA: TGTGCCACTCCCACCCCTCCCGCGGGTTCTTGGGGAAACACCATATATTTT.

V usage is TRBV7-8 and J usage is TRBJ2-4; D perhaps matches TRBD1 (5 bases). V dropped 3 bases and J dropped 8 bases, with 14 bases sitting between them. The CDR3 totals 14 residues. Per germline, CDR1 SGHVS and CDR2 FQNEAQ. The CDR3, as DNA: TGTGCCAGCAGCTTGACGGACATAAGGGACATTCAGTACTTC. Residues: CASSLTDIRDIQYF. The entire variable domain, with the rest obtained from reference TRBV7-8 and TRBJ2-4, is as follows: GAGVSQSPRYKVAKRGQDVALRCDPISGHVSLFWYQQALGQGPEFLTYFQNEAQLDKSGLPSDRFFAERPEGSVSTLKIQRTQQEDSAVYLCASSLTDIRDIQYFGAGTRLSVL.

The CDR3 bases are TGTGCCAGCAGCCAAGAGCTGGGCAGACACCAAGAGACCCAGTACTTC. This gives the protein CASSQELGRHQETQYF. The chain uses TRBV3-1 (or the pseudogene TRBV3-2) and TRBJ2-5; D unresolved. Germline V CDR1 and CDR2: LGHDT, YNNKEL (reference sequence). The length of the CDR3 is 16 residues. With 0 bases removed from V and 0 bases from J, the gap between germline ends came to 11 bases.

The CDR3 DNA reads as TGTGCCACCAGTGAGGGACAGGGAGTGATGACCCAGTACTTC. Encoded protein: CATSEGQGVMTQYF. The chain is built from TRBV24-1 and TRBJ2-5, with 9 bases fitting TRBD1. Trimming removed 4 bases from V and 7 bases from J; junction bases left unmatched: 6. Looked up from germline, CDR1 is KGHDR and CDR2 is SFDVKD. The CDR3 consists of 14 residues.

The chain couples TRBV19 to TRBJ1-6, with D maybe TRBD1 (6 bases). The CDR3 is made up of 14 amino acids. The germline gives CDR1 LNHDA, CDR2 SQIVND (reference sequence). V gave up 1 base and J gave up 6 bases, with 7 bases separating them. This CDR3 is CASSIVGGNSPLHF. The CDR3 coding sequence is TGTGCCAGTAGTATAGTAGGGGGTAATTCACCCCTCCACTTT.

There are a few counts of this clone. The V call is TRBV6-6, the J call TRBJ2-1, with TRBD1 matching 8 bases. Per germline, CDR1 MNHNY and CDR2 SVGAGI (reference sequence). Trimming removed 6 bases from V and 5 bases from J; junction bases left unmatched: 9. This CDR3 spans 15 amino acids. The CDR3 here is CASSHTGTGNNEQFF. CDR3 in DNA: TGTGCCAGCAGCCACACCGGGACAGGCAACAATGAGCAGTTCTTC.

The chain uses TRBV2 and TRBJ2-5; 11 bases are shared with TRBD2. The CDR3 is 19 amino acids. Per germline, CDR1 SNHLY and CDR2 FYNNEI. With V trimmed by 11 bases and J by 1 base, 21 bases remained unmatched. CDR3 amino acids: CACESPNLPGLAAQETQYF. CDR3 bases: TGTGCCTGCGAGAGTCCGAATCTACCGGGACTAGCGGCCCAAGAGACCCAGTACTTC.

The chain recombines TRBV28 with TRBJ1-1; D is unresolved. Germline-derived CDR1 and CDR2 are MDHEN and SYDVKM. This CDR3 contains 16 residues. The V and J ends lost 5 bases and 8 bases respectively, with 24 bases between them. This CDR3 is CASSGVFGETGSEAFF. CDR3 nucleotide sequence: TGTGCCAGCAGTGGGGTTTTCGGCGAAACGGGCTCCGAAGCTTTCTTT.

The chain couples TRBV28 to TRBJ1-5; D ambiguous. CDR1 and CDR2 from the germline V gene are MDHEN and SYDVKM. Trimming took 8 bases from V and 0 from J, leaving 17 bases between them. The CDR3 sequence is 16 residues long. CDR3 DNA sequence: TGTGCCAGCTCCTTGTTGGGGTCCTATAGCAATCAGCCCCAGCATTTT. The encoded protein is CASSLLGSYSNQPQHF.